This T cell receptor beta chain was sequenced during a study of neurological immune-mediated disorders. Overall study: Of 34 multiple sclerosis patients, approximately 31 were relapsing-remitting and 3 secondary progressive.

Findings of the study overall: HTLV-1-associated myelopathy led in TCR clonal expansion, while multiple sclerosis ranked lowest, below healthy controls. Subjects shared no identical expanded-clone CDR3 amino acid sequences, suggesting private TCR-beta repertoires in all groups.

The CDR3 covers 13 residues. Germline CDR1 is SGHRS and CDR2 is YFSETQ. The V gene lost 0 bases and the J gene lost 7 bases, with 10 bases spanning the gap. This clonotype has at least ten counts. Its antigen is currently unknown. 5'RACE generated cDNA with 10-nucleotide random UMIs. Via MiXCR, TCRdb re-called the 5' RACE reads, giving one row per CDR3 protein. The sample lists tens of thousands of distinct CDR3 sequences, 3% to 3.5% occurring once. The clonotype comes from a man aged 35 to 55 with multiple sclerosis. This chain links TRBV5-1 with TRBJ1-2; D remains ambiguous. Sequences were obtained from PBMCs. The CDR3 protein is CASSLVQEGGYTF. The CDR3 DNA reads as TGCGCCAGCAGCTTGGTACAAGAGGGTGGCTACACCTTC. The full variable domain, rest sourced from reference TRBV5-1 and TRBJ1-2, is KAGVTQTPRYLIKTRGQQVTLSCSPISGHRSVSWYQQTPGQGLQFLFEYFSETQRNKGNFPGRFSGRQFSNSRSEMNVSTLELGDSALYLCASSLVQEGGYTFGSGTRLTVV.